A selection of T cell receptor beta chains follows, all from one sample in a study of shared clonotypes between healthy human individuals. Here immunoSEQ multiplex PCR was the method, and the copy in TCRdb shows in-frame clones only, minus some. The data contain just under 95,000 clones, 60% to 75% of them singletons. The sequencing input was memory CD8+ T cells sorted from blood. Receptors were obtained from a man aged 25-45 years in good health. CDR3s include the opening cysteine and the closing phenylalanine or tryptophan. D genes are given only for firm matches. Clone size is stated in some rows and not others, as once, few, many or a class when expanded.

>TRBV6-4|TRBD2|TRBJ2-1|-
TGTGCCAGCAGTGAACTAGCGGGAGAGGGGCGGGAGCAGTTCTTC
CASSELAGEGREQFF
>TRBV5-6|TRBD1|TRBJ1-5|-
TGTGCCAGCAGTAGGGGAGGGGGCGCCGGCAATCAGCCCCAGCATTTT
CASSRGGGAGNQPQHF
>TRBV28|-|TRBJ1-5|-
TGTGCCAGCAGTTTATTACGGGGGTATCAGCCCCAGCATTTT
CASSLLRGYQPQHF
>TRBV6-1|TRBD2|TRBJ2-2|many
TGTGCCAGCAGTGGTCTAGCGGGAGAGGCCACCGGGGAGCTGTTTTTT
CASSGLAGEATGELFF
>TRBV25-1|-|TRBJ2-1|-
TGTGCCAGCAGTTGGGCGGGGAGCTCCTACAATGAGCAGTTCTTC
CASSWAGSSYNEQFF
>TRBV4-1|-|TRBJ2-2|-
TGCGCCAGCAGCCGCGAAGGGACCCGGAACACCGGGGAGCTGTTTTTT
CASSREGTRNTGELFF
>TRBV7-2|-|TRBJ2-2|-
TGTGCCAGCAGCACAACCAGGGTGGAGAACACCGGGGAGCTGTTTTTT
CASSTTRVENTGELFF
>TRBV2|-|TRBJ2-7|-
TGTGCCAGCAGGCAACCGGGACACCTGCCGAGGGACCACGAGCAGTACTTC
CASRQPGHLPRDHEQYF
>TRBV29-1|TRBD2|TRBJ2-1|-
TGCAGCGCCGGACTAGCGGGAGGGTTTGAGCAGTTCTTC
CSAGLAGGFEQFF
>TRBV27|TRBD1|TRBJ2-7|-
TGTGCCAGCAGTTTATCCTTGGACAGGGCGGCCTACGAGCAGTACTTC
CASSLSLDRAAYEQYF